The 27 T cell receptor beta chains presented below share a single source sample, sequenced in a study of lung T cells in sarcoidosis with Löfgren's syndrome. TCRdb reprocessed the reads with MiXCR, giving one entry per CDR3 protein. The repertoire holds about 1,100 distinct CDR3 sequences, with about 28% as singletons. Sample: CD4+ T cells from bronchoalveolar lavage. Receptors originate from a human donor with sarcoidosis (Löfgren's syndrome or another form), or a control subject (not recorded which).

By sample share, this clonotype is medium-sized. In nucleotides, the CDR3 is TGTGCCAGCAGCTTGACGACTAACCGACAGGGTATGAACACTGAAGCTTTCTTT. Protein: CASSLTTNRQGMNTEAFF. V is TRBV13 and J is TRBJ1-1; 7 positions match TRBD1. Germline CDR1 reads PRHDT; CDR2 reads FYEKMQ (reference sequence). V was pared by 3 bases and J by 0 bases, with 13 bases of the junction left unmatched. The CDR3 contains 18 residues.

The chain has TRBV5-1 and TRBJ2-3, with 7 nucleotides matching TRBD1. With the DNA end fitting TRBJ1-5 better, the J assignment may be wrong. CDR3 length: 14 amino acids. Germline V gene lookup returns CDR1 SGHRS and CDR2 YFSETQ. The DNA for the CDR3 is TGCGCCAGCGATGACAGGGAGCGGACAGATACGCAGCATTTT. Its protein is CASDDRERTDTQHF.

Sample share makes this clonotype medium-sized. CDR3 in DNA: TGTGCCAGCAGCCTCTCCTATAATTCACCCCTCCACTTT. Residues: CASSLSYNSPLHF. The chain carries TRBV7-3 and TRBJ1-6; D gene uncertain. V was trimmed by 5 bases and J by 0 bases, leaving 2 bases between them. Germline CDR1 is SGHTA and CDR2 is FQGTGA. The CDR3 covers 13 residues.

By proportion, this clonotype is medium-sized (0.01 to 0.1%). This chain joins TRBV3-1 and TRBJ1-3; D is unresolved. The length of the CDR3 is 16 residues. Trimming pared 4 bases from V and 0 bases from J, leaving 13 bases between. Germline CDR1 reads LGHDT; CDR2 reads YNNKEL (reference sequence). The CDR3: CASSRTPGNSGNTIYF. CDR3 sequence (DNA): TGTGCCAGCAGCCGAACACCCGGGAACTCTGGAAACACCATATATTTT.

This clonotype was counted many times. The chain has TRBV18 and TRBJ1-2; no clear D gene. Germline assignment: CDR1 KGHSH and CDR2 LQKENI. The CDR3 spans 15 residues. Trimming took off 3 bases at V and 3 bases at J, with 14 bases between the two ends. As DNA, the CDR3 is TGTGCCAGCTCACCGACTTCCCGGGGTGACTATGGCTACACCTTC. Protein: CASSPTSRGDYGYTF.

In this sample, this clonotype turned up many times. This chain joins TRBV18 and TRBJ2-6; TRBD1 or TRBD2 may be the D gene (5 bases each). Germline values: CDR1 KGHSH, CDR2 LQKENI. Trimming took 3 bases from V and 1 from J, leaving 7 bases between them. The length of the CDR3 is 15 residues. CDR3 DNA: TGTGCCAGCTCACCGGGGGTATCTGGGGCCAACGTCCTGACTTTC. Translated, it gives CASSPGVSGANVLTF.

This clonotype came up a few times. The genes are TRBV5-4 and TRBJ2-7; D not resolved. The CDR3 has 13 residues. From germline, CDR1 is SGHNT and CDR2 YYREEE (reference sequence). Trimming took off 4 bases at V and 0 bases at J, with 8 bases between the two ends. DNA of the CDR3: TGTGCCAGCAGCATGGACGTCTCCTACGAGCAGTACTTC. Protein sequence: CASSMDVSYEQYF.

The V gene is TRBV7-9, the J gene TRBJ1-1; 10 nucleotides agree with TRBD1. Germline V CDR1 and CDR2: SEHNR, FQNEAQ (reference sequence). V trimming: 7 bases; J trimming: 4 bases; junction bases outside the gene matches: 9. CDR3 size: 15 residues. The CDR3 nucleotides are TGTGCCAGCATCATTCCCGGGACAGGGGCCACTGAAGCTTTCTTT. Translation gives CASIIPGTGATEAFF. The whole variable domain, filled in from reference TRBV7-9 and TRBJ1-1, reads DTGVSQNPRHKITKRGQNVTFRCDPISEHNRLYWYRQTLGQGPEFLTYFQNEAQLEKSRLLSDRFSAERPKGSFSTLEIQRTEQGDSAMYLCASIIPGTGATEAFFGQGTRLTVV.

This chain connects TRBV7-2 to TRBJ2-5; 16 nucleotides align to TRBD2. CDR1 and CDR2 (germline): SGHTA, FQGNSA. The ends lost 2 bases at V and 4 bases at J; junction bases unmatched: 7. The CDR3 runs to 18 residues. The DNA of the CDR3 is TGTGCCAGCAGCTTACCCGGGACTAGCGGGGGGGCGGGAGAGACCCAGTACTTC. Protein: CASSLPGTSGGAGETQYF.

This clonotype was picked up many times. The chain joins TRBV10-1 to TRBJ2-1; weak D call: TRBD2 (5 bases). Germline values: CDR1 WNHNN, CDR2 SYGVQD (reference sequence). CDR3 size: 13 residues. V lost 7 bases, J lost 6 bases, and 13 bases lay in between. Written as DNA, the CDR3 is TGCGCCAGCACCCCGACGGGGTGCAATGAGCAGTTCTTC. Translation: CASTPTGCNEQFF.

The chain couples TRBV19 to TRBJ2-7; 8 bases line up with TRBD1. The CDR3 extends over 16 amino acids. CDR1 and CDR2 from the germline V gene are LNHDA and SQIVND (reference sequence). V gave up 6 bases and J gave up 4 bases; unmatched junction bases: 14. The CDR3 DNA is TGTGCCAGTAGACCGCGGGGCCAGGGGGCCAAATACGAGCAGTACTTC. Its protein is CASRPRGQGAKYEQYF.

This clonotype was counted once. Given a much more abundant clone one base away, this may be a read error. The chain joins TRBV19 to TRBJ1-1; no firm D call. Germline V gene data show CDR1 as LNHDA and CDR2 as SQIVND (reference sequence). V dropped 8 bases and J dropped 4 bases, with 5 bases sitting between them. The CDR3 is made up of 10 amino acids. CDR3 sequence (DNA): TGTGCCAGTGTGAGCACTGAAGCTTTCTTT. Translating it yields CASVSTEAFF.

The sample holds many counts of this clonotype. The chain joins TRBV7-3 to TRBJ1-1, with 8 nucleotides matching TRBD1. Trimming at V came to 4 bases and at J to 1 base, leaving 2 bases not matched to a gene. This CDR3 is built from 14 residues. The germline CDR1 and CDR2 sequences are SGHTA and FQGTGA. In DNA form, the CDR3 reads TGTGCCAGCAGCTCGACAGGGGCGAACACTGAAGCTTTCTTT. Amino acids: CASSSTGANTEAFF.

As for this clonotype: At one of its ends the junction is not consistent with the germline gene, which may arise from a read error. The gene calls are TRBV19 and TRBJ2-2; D is possibly TRBD2 (5 bases). This CDR3 is 13 amino acids long. CDR1 is LNHDA, CDR2 SQIVND, per germline (reference sequence). The CDR3 DNA is TGTGCCAGCAGTAACCCGAACACCGGGAAGCTATTTTTT. Translating it yields CASSNPNTGKLFF.

This clonotype was detected ten times or more. The chain couples TRBV30 to TRBJ2-7, with 8 nucleotides matching TRBD2. V was clipped by 0 bases and J by 3 bases; unmatched bases: 4. This CDR3 has 14 residues. CDR1 is GTSNPN, CDR2 SVGIG, per germline (reference sequence). The CDR3 DNA follows: TGTGCCTGGAGTGTAACCGGGGGGGGCTACGAGCAGTACTTC. Protein product: CAWSVTGGGYEQYF. The full variable domain, completed using reference TRBV30 and TRBJ2-7, is SQTIHQWPATLVQPVGSPLSLECTVEGTSNPNLYWYRQAAGRGLQLLFYSVGIGQISSEVPQNLSASRPQDRQFILSSKKLLLSDSGFYLCAWSVTGGGYEQYFGPGTRLTVT.

This clonotype occurred many times. Given a much more abundant clone one base away, this may be a read error. The genes are TRBV2 and TRBJ2-5, with TRBD2 matching 9 bases. Germline-derived CDR1 and CDR2 are SNHLY and FYNNEI. This CDR3 has 14 residues. The CDR3 here is CASRERGLAEAQYF. CDR3 nucleotide sequence: TGTGCCAGCAGGGAAAGGGGACTAGCAGAGGCCCAGTACTTC.

This clonotype is medium-sized in the sample. The chain joins TRBV10-3 to TRBJ1-2; 7 positions agree with TRBD1. CDR1 is ENHRY and CDR2 is SYGVKD in the germline V gene. J gave up 3 bases and V 4 bases, and 5 bases lay outside the gene matches. This CDR3 has 14 residues. Here the CDR3 reads CAISAAGGDYGYTF. As DNA, the CDR3 is TGTGCCATCAGTGCGGCAGGGGGAGACTATGGCTACACCTTC.

In its sample, this clonotype is large (0.1 to 1%). V and J are TRBV6-1 and TRBJ1-1; D gene unclear. The germline gives CDR1 MNHNS, CDR2 SASEGT. V lost 5 bases and J lost 4, with 17 bases in between. There are 15 residues in the CDR3. The CDR3 DNA is TGTGCCAGCAGTTATTTGCCGGGCCGCAGCACTGAAGCTTTCTTT. As protein: CASSYLPGRSTEAFF.

Judged by abundance, this clonotype is medium-sized. V is TRBV12-3 or TRBV12-4 and J is TRBJ2-1; either TRBD1 or TRBD2 may supply D (6 bases each). There are 14 residues in the CDR3. V lost 2 bases and J lost 8, with 13 bases in between. The CDR3 bases are TGTGCCAGCAGTTTACGTGGGGGGCGCGATGAGCAGTTCTTC. This sequence encodes CASSLRGGRDEQFF.

This clonotype is categorized as medium-sized. One end of the junction does not line up with germline, which may come from a read error. The gene calls are TRBV7-7 and TRBJ2-7; the D is unclear. The germline V gene has CDR1 SSHAT and CDR2 FNYEAQ (reference sequence). The CDR3 consists of 13 residues. The DNA for the CDR3 is TGTGCTAGCAGCTTAGGTGCCGGTTACGAGCAGTACTTC. It encodes CASSLGAGYEQYF.

As regards this clonotype: At one boundary the junction diverges from the germline segment, which might be a read error. The chain links TRBV29-1 to TRBJ2-1; D remains ambiguous. Per the germline V gene, CDR1 is SQVTM and CDR2 is ANQGSEA. The CDR3 contains 14 residues. The chain's CDR3 is CSTLTGSSYDEQFF. The CDR3 region has the DNA TGCAGCACCCTGACTGGAAGCTCCTACGATGAGCAGTTCTTC.

V usage is TRBV2 and J usage is TRBJ1-5; TRBD1 is a possible D gene (6 bases). CDR3 length: 17 residues. The germline V and J ends were trimmed by 9 bases and 5 bases, with 26 bases remaining between them. Per germline, CDR1 SNHLY and CDR2 FYNNEI. CDR3 sequence (DNA): TGTGCCAGTAGTTCTCCGTCCGGGGGGCGGGGAGATCAGCCCCAGCATTTT. Translating gives CASSSPSGGRGDQPQHF.

By proportion, this clonotype is medium-sized. V and J are TRBV2 and TRBJ1-2, with D possibly being TRBD1 (6 bases). Trimming left V 6 bases short and J 0 bases short, with 11 bases between. Germline assignment: CDR1 SNHLY and CDR2 FYNNEI. This CDR3 has 14 amino acids. CDR3 region: CASSADRTNYGYTF. For the CDR3, the DNA is TGTGCCAGCAGCGCTGACAGGACTAACTATGGCTACACCTTC.

This clonotype has at least ten counts. This chain joins TRBV7-2 and TRBJ2-3; 8 nucleotides agree with TRBD2. Per germline, CDR1 SGHTA and CDR2 FQGNSA. This CDR3 spans 14 amino acids. V lost 5 bases to trimming and J lost 4 bases; unmatched junction nucleotides: 5. CDR3 nucleotide sequence: TGTGCCAGCAGCCTCGGGGGGGCCTCAGATACGCAGTATTTT. It encodes CASSLGGASDTQYF.

In its sample, this clonotype was seen many times. A much larger clone sits a single nucleotide away, making a read error possible. The J gene is TRBJ2-5, the V gene TRBV7-9, with TRBD1 matching 8 bases. Germline CDR1 reads SEHNR; CDR2 reads FQNEAQ (reference sequence). The CDR3 spans 14 residues. The DNA for the CDR3 is TGTGCCAGCAGCAGTCGACAGGGGCAAGAGGCCCAGTACTTC. This gives the protein CASSSRQGQEAQYF.

This clonotype is labeled as large. The gene calls are TRBV2 and TRBJ1-2; D is unclear. CDR3 length equals 16 residues. The germline V gene encodes CDR1 SNHLY and CDR2 FYNNEI. Deletions cut 2 bases from V and 2 bases from J, with 15 bases between. The CDR3 bases are TGTGCCAGCAGTGAAAGCGGCGGGCGTCAGAACTATGGCTACACCTTC. The encoded protein is CASSESGGRQNYGYTF.

On this clonotype: A read error may explain this, as a much larger clone is one base away. The gene calls are TRBV7-2 and TRBJ2-7, with TRBD2 identical over 7 bases. Germline CDR1 is SGHTA and CDR2 is FQGNSA. This CDR3 contains 13 residues. Here the CDR3 reads CASSLEARREQHF. Here the CDR3 DNA reads TGTGCCAGCAGCTTAGAAGCCCGGCGGGAGCAGCACTTC.